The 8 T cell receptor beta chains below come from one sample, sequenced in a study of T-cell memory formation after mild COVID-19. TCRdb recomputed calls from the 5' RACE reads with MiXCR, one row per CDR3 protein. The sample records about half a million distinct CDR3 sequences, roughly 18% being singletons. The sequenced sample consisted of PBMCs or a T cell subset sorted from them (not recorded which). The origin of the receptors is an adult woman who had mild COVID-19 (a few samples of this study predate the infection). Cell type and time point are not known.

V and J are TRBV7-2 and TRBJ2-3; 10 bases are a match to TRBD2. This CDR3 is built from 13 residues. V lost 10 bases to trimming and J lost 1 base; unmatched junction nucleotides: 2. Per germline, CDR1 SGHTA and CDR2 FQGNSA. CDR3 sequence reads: CAMGTSGTDTQYF. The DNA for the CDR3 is TGTGCCATGGGGACTAGCGGCACAGATACGCAGTATTTT.

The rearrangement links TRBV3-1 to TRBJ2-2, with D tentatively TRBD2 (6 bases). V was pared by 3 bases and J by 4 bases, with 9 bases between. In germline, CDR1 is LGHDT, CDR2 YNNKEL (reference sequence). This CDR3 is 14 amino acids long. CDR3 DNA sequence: TGTGCCAGCAGCCATGGCGGGGCCACCGGGGAGCTGTTTTTT. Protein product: CASSHGGATGELFF.

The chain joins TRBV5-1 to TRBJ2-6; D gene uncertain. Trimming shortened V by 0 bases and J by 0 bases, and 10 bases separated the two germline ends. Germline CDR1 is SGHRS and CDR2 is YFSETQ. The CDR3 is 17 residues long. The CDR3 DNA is TGCGCCAGCAGCTTGGAGTCAGGCTACTCTGGGGCCAACGTCCTGACTTTC. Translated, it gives CASSLESGYSGANVLTF.

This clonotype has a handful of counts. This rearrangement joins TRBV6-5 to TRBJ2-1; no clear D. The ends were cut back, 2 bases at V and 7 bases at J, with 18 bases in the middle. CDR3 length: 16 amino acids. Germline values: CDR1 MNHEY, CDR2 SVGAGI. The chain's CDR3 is CASSYGSASSGNEQFF. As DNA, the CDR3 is TGTGCCAGCAGTTACGGGTCAGCGAGCTCTGGGAATGAGCAGTTCTTC.

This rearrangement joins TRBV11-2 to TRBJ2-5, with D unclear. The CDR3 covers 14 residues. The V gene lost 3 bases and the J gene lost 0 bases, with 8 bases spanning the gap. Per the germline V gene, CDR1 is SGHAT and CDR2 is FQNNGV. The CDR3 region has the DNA TGTGCCAGCAGCTTCTCCAGCTACCAAGAGACCCAGTACTTC. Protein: CASSFSSYQETQYF.

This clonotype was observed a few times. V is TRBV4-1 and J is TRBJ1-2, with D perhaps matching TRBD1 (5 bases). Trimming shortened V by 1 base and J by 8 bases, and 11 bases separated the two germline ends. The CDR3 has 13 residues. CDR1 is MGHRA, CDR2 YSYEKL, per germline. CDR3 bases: TGCGCCAGCAGCCAAGCCCCAAGGGACGGCTACACCTTC. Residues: CASSQAPRDGYTF.

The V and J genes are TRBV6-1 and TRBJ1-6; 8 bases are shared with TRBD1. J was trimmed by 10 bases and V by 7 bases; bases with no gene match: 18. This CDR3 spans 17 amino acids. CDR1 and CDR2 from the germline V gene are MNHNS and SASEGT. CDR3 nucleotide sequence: TGTGCCAGCACCCTCCAGCGAGGTGGACAGGGAGGGTCACCCCTCCACTTT. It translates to CASTLQRGGQGGSPLHF.

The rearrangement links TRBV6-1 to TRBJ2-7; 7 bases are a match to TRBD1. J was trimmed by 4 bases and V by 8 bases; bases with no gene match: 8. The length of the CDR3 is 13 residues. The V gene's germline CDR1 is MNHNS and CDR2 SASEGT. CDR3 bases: TGTGCCAGCCTTCAACCGGGACAGTACGAGCAGTACTTC. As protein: CASLQPGQYEQYF.